A single sample is the source of the 11 T cell receptor beta chains below, sequenced in a study of blood T cell repertoires in COVID-19. Sequencing used immunoSEQ multiplex PCR; TCRdb keeps in-frame clones, though not all of them. The sample holds 120,000 to 150,000 clones; 80% to 85% are singletons and the top ten take 30% to 45%. Source material: peripheral blood. These receptor sequences come from a human donor in a cohort sampled during active COVID-19.

The table lists this clone with a count of one. The chain links TRBV5-1 to TRBJ2-7, with D possibly matching TRBD1 (5 bases). Between the trimmed V and J ends, which lost 4 bases and 0 bases, there was a span of 11 bases. Germline CDR1 is SGHRS and CDR2 is YFSETQ. CDR3 length: 14 residues. The CDR3 nucleotides read TGCGCCAGCAGCCGGACAACGAGCTCCTACGAGCAGTACTTC. It codes for CASSRTTSSYEQYF.

J is TRBJ2-5 and V is TRBV7-2, with D possibly matching TRBD1 (5 bases). The CDR3 loop spans 13 amino acids. Trimming took off 1 base at V and 3 bases at J, with 6 bases between the two ends. The germline CDR1 and CDR2 sequences are SGHTA and FQGNSA. The chain's CDR3 is CASSLGQKETQYF. The CDR3 DNA reads TGTGCCAGCAGCTTAGGACAGAAAGAGACCCAGTACTTC.

The chain employs TRBV6-5 and TRBJ1-3; no firm D call. Deletions cut 6 bases from V and 2 bases from J, with 11 bases between. The CDR3 is made up of 14 amino acids. The germline CDR1 and CDR2 sequences are MNHEY and SVGAGI. DNA for the CDR3: TGTGCCAGCAGCCACCAGGAGGCTGGAAACACCATATATTTT. Amino acid sequence: CASSHQEAGNTIYF.

The sample holds a few counts of this clone. The V call is TRBV27, the J call TRBJ1-1, with TRBD1 as a possible D gene (6 bases). V was shortened by 5 bases and J by 1 base, with 14 bases between the two germline ends. Looked up from germline, CDR1 is MNHEY and CDR2 is SMNVEV (reference sequence). The CDR3 covers 15 residues. DNA for the CDR3: TGTGCCAGCAGTCCTTCACAGGGTAGGAACACTGAAGCTTTCTTT. This codes for CASSPSQGRNTEAFF.

This clone was detected only a few times. J is TRBJ1-2 and V is TRBV28; TRBD1 matches 7 bases. The germline V gene has CDR1 MDHEN and CDR2 SYDVKM. J lost 3 bases, V lost 10 bases, and 5 bases had no gene match. The CDR3 extends over 12 amino acids. Here the CDR3 DNA reads TGTGCCACCCACGACAGGGACTATGGCTACACCTTC. Protein product: CATHDRDYGYTF.

This clone was observed a single time. The V gene is TRBV7-2, the J gene TRBJ1-2; the D gene is possibly TRBD1 (5 bases). The CDR3 consists of 14 residues. The V end lost 4 bases, the J end lost 4 bases, and 13 bases lay between the germline ends. Germline V lookup: CDR1 SGHTA, CDR2 FQGNSA. This chain's CDR3 is CASSSAGLPYGYTF. CDR3 nucleotides: TGTGCCAGCAGCTCGGCGGGACTGCCCTATGGCTACACCTTC.

The V call is TRBV7-9, the J call TRBJ1-2; perhaps TRBD1 as D (5 bases). Trimming removed 10 bases from V and 5 bases from J, with 14 bases in between. The CDR3 length is 12 residues. The germline V gene encodes CDR1 SEHNR and CDR2 FQNEAQ (reference sequence). CDR3 DNA: TGTGCCACCCCGGTGCAGGGATATGGCTACACCTTC. Its protein is CATPVQGYGYTF. Looking up the rest from reference TRBV7-9 and TRBJ1-2 gives the full variable domain: DTGVSQNPRHKITKRGQNVTFRCDPISEHNRLYWYRQTLGQGPEFLTYFQNEAQLEKSRLLSDRFSAERPKGSFSTLEIQRTEQGDSAMYLCATPVQGYGYTFGSGTRLTVV.

This chain uses TRBV7-3 with TRBJ2-5, with 10 positions matching TRBD2. The CDR3 has 15 residues. From germline, CDR1 is SGHTA and CDR2 FQGTGA. J was trimmed by 5 bases and V by 5 bases; bases with no gene match: 8. CDR3 in DNA: TGTGCCAGCAGCGAAGGGACTAGCGCGGCTGAGACCCAGTACTTC. It yields the protein CASSEGTSAAETQYF.

The chain employs TRBV6-1 and TRBJ2-2; D is uncertain. V gave up 2 bases and J gave up 1 base, with 8 bases separating them. The CDR3 has 15 amino acids. The germline V gene has CDR1 MNHNS and CDR2 SASEGT. CDR3 sequence reads: CASSELPGNTGELFF. In nucleotides, the CDR3 is TGTGCCAGCAGTGAATTGCCAGGGAACACCGGGGAGCTGTTTTTT.

This clone was seen once. The junction departs from germline at one end; a sequencing error may be responsible. The sample carries other DNA sequences with the same CDR3. The rearrangement links TRBV2 to TRBJ1-2; tentatively, D is TRBD1 (5 bases). The CDR3 consists of 11 residues. Germline V gene sequence: CDR1 SNHLY, CDR2 FYNNEI. CDR3 residues: CASTRGDGYTF. The DNA for the CDR3 is TGTGCCAGCACCCGGGGGGACGGCTACACTTTC.

This clone came up a few times. The V and J genes are TRBV3-1 (or the pseudogene TRBV3-2) and TRBJ2-5, with D perhaps matching TRBD2 (5 bases). Germline V CDR1 and CDR2: LGHDT, YNNKEL (reference sequence). V lost 4 bases and J 5 bases, leaving 14 bases between the germline ends. This CDR3 contains 14 residues. CDR3 residues: CASSLSREGETQYF. The CDR3 DNA follows: TGTGCCAGCAGCCTGAGTCGCGAGGGTGAGACCCAGTACTTC.